The T cell receptor (beta chain) described here comes from a study of cytomegalovirus exposure and HLA in healthy donors (dated by TCRdb to between 2016 and 2019). For the study in its entirety: In an earlier analysis of 587 of the donors, 250 to 350 Gb of sequence data and approximately 100 million unique TCR beta sequences from about 179 million T cells were reported. An early release that covered about 600 HLA-typed donors contained 250 to 350 gigabases of sequencing data and approximately 85 million unique TCR sequences. The genetic ancestry cluster associated with self-reported Caucasian donors included 70% to 85% of the approximately 410 genotyped donors. The aim of the study was to test whether cataloging public T cell receptors could identify signatures of past pathogen exposure. Using immunosequencing, the study profiled T cell repertoires from 666 subjects and related those repertoires to cytomegalovirus serostatus. A separate validation cohort of over a hundred different subjects was used in addition to the roughly 700-subject first cohort. High-throughput TCR immunosequencing, statistical association of individual TCRs with disease status, and machine learning were combined to predict cytomegalovirus infection status. A later analysis re-analyzed previously published TCR beta repertoires from about 730 donors and added high-resolution HLA genotyping to study TCR occurrence patterns. Rather than drawing on any new phenotypic data, the later analysis identified candidate immune exposures from TCR beta sequences and the way those sequences occurred across donors. An earlier analysis of around 640 of the donors used high-throughput TCR beta sequencing to judge whether each TCR beta V gene segment behaved as functional or pseudogenic. Donor age, sex, ethnicity and CMV serostatus were compiled alongside the repertoire data. A later genetic analysis took genome-wide SNP genotypes for about three fifths of the 666 donors and used that subset as a discovery cohort. All discovery cohort repertoires had been generated on a single sequencing platform. HLA typing included class I and class II loci at four-digit resolution. The number of donors typed differed by locus, with roughly 620-630 for A, B, C, DRB1 and DQB1, 522 for DQA1, 600 to 610 for DPA1, and around 430 for DPB1. Because of strong linkage in the cohort, five DR-DQ haplotypes were treated as single units for association and clustering. On average, roughly 250,000 unique TCR beta nucleotide sequences were sequenced per donor among a few hundred genotyped donors of the cohort, with 15% to 20% of those sequences being non-productive. The study at large found these results: A later analysis found that TCR association rates varied across HLA loci, with DRB1 alleles showing the most associated TCRs and HLA-C alleles the fewest. According to a later genetic analysis, donors in an Asian-associated ancestry cluster had fewer N-insertions in productive TCRs than the approximately 610-donor mean. In a later analysis, more than 15,000 TCR beta sequences were associated with specific HLA alleles at a false discovery rate of 0.05. Because HLA typing was missing for some donors at each locus, association tests included only the typed subset. Most TCR sequences were observed very rarely across donors, whereas some public TCRs were present in many individuals. The sequencing pipeline was judged likely to have produced a cluster of highly shared sequence variants as a technical artifact. According to a later analysis, parvovirus B19, influenza, CMV and Epstein-Barr virus appeared linked to several top co-occurrence clusters. In an earlier analysis of around 600 of the donors, most TCR beta V segments were observed in productive rearrangements about 90% or about 30% of the time, broadly matching IMGT annotations. A few of the identified cytomegalovirus-associated TCR beta chains were confirmed in vitro to be specific for cytomegalovirus antigens. The only immune exposure information available for the cohort was CMV serostatus. Only TCR beta chains were sequenced in this cohort, and the absence of alpha or paired-chain data limited detectable features. In a later analysis, HLA-associated TCR beta chains were found to be more clonally expanded and to have lower generation probabilities than equally common non-associated chains. According to the authors, the approach could potentially be generalized to other disease states and immunological phenotypes. In a later analysis, most CMV-associated TCR beta chains were found to appear HLA-restricted, with HLA associations seemingly driven largely by CMV exposure. Some IMGT-functional V segments, including TRBV6-2 and TRBV6-3, could not be distinguished by the 87-base-pair reads and were therefore excluded. The presence/absence analyses assumed that sequencing depth was roughly uniform across donors, and that assumption may not be true. The earlier analysis of 587 of the donors excluded approximately 15 rarely observed V segments, including chromosome 9 orphons, because counts were too low. A further reported finding was that TCR beta sequences accurately predicted the HLA-A and HLA-B alleles for most subjects in the first cohort. Assigning TCR associations to individual alleles was difficult when HLA alleles, especially DR and DQ, strongly co-occurred. Correlated functional status among segregating V segments might be attributable to linkage disequilibrium, but an unknown experimental factor could not be ruled out. Cytomegalovirus status was reported to be diagnosed by the classifier with high specificity and sensitivity in both the original and validation cohorts. The study listed around 160 TCR beta chains as associated with cytomegalovirus. An association between a missense DCLRE1C variant and V-gene and J-gene trimming of TCR beta chains was found in a later genetic analysis and replicated in an independent cohort.

The cohort consisted of 600 to 700 healthy bone marrow donors. At the time of sampling, all cohort members were nominally healthy, though unrecorded immune exposures were likely present. The donor was CMV seronegative and belonged to the group of several hundred seronegative cohort members. Each donor provided a peripheral blood sample, and peripheral blood mononuclear cells were used for TCR beta sequencing. The Qiagen DNeasy Blood Extraction Kit was used to extract genomic DNA from the blood cell samples. Deletion took 5 bases off V and 8 bases off J, with a span of 7 bases between the germline ends. CDR1 and CDR2 are read off the germline V gene (reference sequence) as PRHDT and FYEKMQ. Including the terminal cysteine and phenylalanine, the CDR3 comprises 11 residues. Only CDR3 DNA remains: 33 bases, in frame from the first base. Remarks on this clone: The antigen it recognizes is unknown. Nothing much larger sits one base from this clone, and base qualities are not available.

The library was generated by the immunoSEQ multiplex PCR assay. For the multiplex PCR, a mixture combining 60 forward primers for TCR Vbeta segments and 13 reverse primers for TCR Jbeta segments was used. Amplification of the CDR3 region of rearranged TCR beta genes was performed with a multiplex PCR assay on genomic DNA. The amplified TCR beta libraries were sequenced on the Illumina HiSeq System as 87-base-pair reads. In the source study's methods: A later analysis counted 65 million to 90 million unique TCR beta chains across the 666 repertoires, and roughly 11 million of these chains were shared by at least two donors. To remove PCR and sequencing errors, raw reads were error-corrected and collapsed into unique sequences using a nearest-neighbor algorithm that merged closely related sequences. Alignment of CDR3 sequences to IMGT reference sequences was used to assign V, D and J gene segments. For a sequence to be retained, at least a six-nucleotide match to both a V gene segment and a J gene segment was required. A rearrangement counted as productive if the CDR3 had no stop codons and remained in frame with V and J, and every other rearrangement counted as non-productive. CDR3 was defined by IMGT convention, running from the second conserved V-encoded cysteine to the conserved J-encoded phenylalanine. In an earlier analysis of around 600 of the donors, sequences lacking an unambiguous match to a single V gene segment were excluded. In an earlier analysis of around 590 of the donors, a V segment was called functional when productive rearrangements were above 56.7%, and segregating when the standard deviation between donors exceeded 5%. A statistical classification framework was built for diagnosing cytomegalovirus status from the catalog of TCR beta chain sequences. In a later analysis, TCR nucleotide sequences were compared against IMGT/GENE-DB human TR gene sequences so that V and J genes could be assigned. The TCRdist pipeline was used in a later analysis to assign CDR3 sequences and most-parsimonious VDJ recombination scenarios. A later analysis defined each TCR beta chain by its CDR3 amino acid sequence plus V-gene family, and excluded reads lacking a unique V-gene family. As a way to deal with suspected cross-contamination and a sequencing artifact, a later analysis dropped roughly 620 nucleotide sequences that were highly shared and had low generation probability. A later analysis calculated a clonal expansion index for each public chain from normalized within-repertoire ranks of inferred template counts. In a later analysis, generation probabilities were computed using a VDJ recombination model fitted to out-of-frame rearrangements, and the results were checked against IGoR. In a later analysis, hypergeometric tests were used to score TCR-TCR, TCR-HLA and TCR-CMV co-occurrence, with a repertoire-size bias correction applied to TCR pairs. To estimate false discovery rates, a later analysis permuted the HLA or CMV assignments 20 times. In a later analysis, co-occurring TCRs were grouped with DBSCAN, and TCRdist sequence similarity was added when clustering was performed within HLA-allele-positive subsets. For co-occurrence clustering, repertoires with fewer than 30,000 or more than 120,000 public chains were excluded, along with roughly 5 repertoires with anomalous nucleotide sharing. This immuneACCESS table, as held by TCRdb, lists in-frame sequences with V and J called but not all clones. Of the missing ones, under half trace to an unresolved V gene in checked studies; the others have no known cause. From that table come the V and J calls and clone size; the DNA was used to work out D and trimming. The sample profile shows 50,000 to 65,000 clones; more than 70% of them were found once. The top ten hold around 2.9% of the sample.

The rearrangement joined TRBV13 to TRBJ2-1, with TRBD1 as a weak D call on 5 bases. This receptor was taken from a woman aged 18-29 years in good health and CMV-seronegative. Input material: PBMCs. The DNA is as follows: TGTGCCAGCAGCAGGGGTCATGAGCAGTTCTTC. Its translation is CASSRGHEQFF.